One and the same sample provided the 30 T cell receptor beta chains below, sequenced in a study of shared clonotypes between healthy human individuals. Sequenced by immunoSEQ multiplex PCR; TCRdb stores in-frame clones only, minus some. The sample lists roughly 410,000 clones; around 96% were seen once. The specimen was memory CD8+ T cells sorted from blood. Subset here: CD45RO+ cells pooled with CCR7-negative TemRA cells. The receptors originated from a young man in good health.

The V call is TRBV14, the J call TRBJ2-7; D may be TRBD2 (6 bases). Trimming cost V 4 bases and J 5 bases, with 12 bases left between them. CDR1 is SGHDN and CDR2 is FVKESK in the germline V gene. CDR3 length: 13 amino acids. This CDR3 reads CASSPRVADEQYF. The CDR3 bases are TGTGCCAGCAGCCCCAGGGTAGCGGACGAGCAGTACTTC.

This clone has only a few counts. The chain joins TRBV19 to TRBJ1-2, with D uncertain. The V gene lost 3 bases and the J gene lost 4 bases, with 12 bases spanning the gap. This CDR3 spans 14 amino acids. Germline loops: CDR1 LNHDA, CDR2 SQIVND (reference sequence). The CDR3 loop reads CASSMTGIVYGYTF. CDR3 in DNA: TGTGCCAGTAGTATGACCGGGATTGTCTATGGCTACACCTTC.

This clone appeared once. The same CDR3 can be traced to other DNA sequences in this sample. The chain couples TRBV6-1 to TRBJ2-1; D is perhaps TRBD2 (5 bases). Trimming stripped 0 bases from V and 8 bases from J, with 8 bases between. Germline V CDR1 and CDR2: MNHNS, SASEGT. This CDR3 spans 13 amino acids. The CDR3 sequence: CASSEAGVDEQFF. The CDR3 DNA is TGTGCCAGCAGTGAAGCCGGGGTGGATGAGCAGTTCTTC.

The chain is built from TRBV6-1 and TRBJ2-7, with D uncertain. The CDR3 contains 12 residues. CDR1 MNHNS and CDR2 SASEGT come from the germline V gene. V dropped 10 bases and J dropped 4 bases, with 14 bases sitting between them. The CDR3 protein is CATHLGTYEQYF. CDR3 nucleotides: TGTGCCACCCACCTCGGCACGTACGAGCAGTACTTC.

The chain carries TRBV11-3 and TRBJ2-1; tentatively, D is TRBD1 or TRBD2 (5 bases each). Trimming left V 4 bases short and J 6 bases short, with 13 bases between. Germline CDR1 reads SGHNT; CDR2 reads YENEEA. The CDR3 has 14 amino acids. DNA for the CDR3: TGTGCCAGCAGCTCCCGGGACGGTCTCAATGAGCAGTTCTTC. Residues: CASSSRDGLNEQFF.

This chain uses TRBV28 with TRBJ1-2; TRBD1 aligns across 7 bases. CDR1 is MDHEN, CDR2 SYDVKM, per germline. This CDR3 is built from 13 residues. The J segment lost 5 bases and the V segment lost 6 bases, leaving 6 bases of the junction unmatched. The CDR3 loop is CASSQQGRYGYTF. The CDR3 DNA reads TGTGCCAGCAGCCAACAGGGGCGGTATGGCTACACCTTC.

The J gene is TRBJ1-4, the V gene TRBV4-2; D uncertain. This CDR3 is 15 amino acids long. The V end was cut by 0 bases, the J end by 8 bases, with 13 bases between. Germline CDR1 is LGHNA and CDR2 is YNFKEQ. The CDR3 nucleotides are TGTGCCAGCAGCCAAGATCCCGGGGTGGGGGAAAAACTGTTTTTT. Translated: CASSQDPGVGEKLFF.

This clone was counted once. The chain combines TRBV15 with TRBJ2-7, with 7 bases matching TRBD2. The CDR3 extends over 15 amino acids. CDR1 is LNHNV and CDR2 is YYDKDF in the germline V gene (reference sequence). V lost 0 bases, J lost 2 bases, and 4 bases stayed unmatched. The CDR3 is CATSREVAGTYEQYF. In nucleotides, the CDR3 is TGTGCCACCAGCAGAGAAGTAGCGGGCACCTACGAGCAGTACTTC.

The genes are TRBV19 and TRBJ1-1, with 7 bases lining up with TRBD1. The ends lost 7 bases at V and 1 base at J; junction bases unmatched: 6. This CDR3 is built from 14 residues. The germline V gene has CDR1 LNHDA and CDR2 SQIVND (reference sequence). The CDR3 DNA sequence: TGTGCCAGTAAATCGGACAGGCAGAACACTGAAGCTTTCTTT. Translating it yields CASKSDRQNTEAFF.

The CDR3 bases are TGTGCCAGCAGCTTGAGTGAGGCGGGAGGCCAAGAGACCCAGTACTTC. Its protein product is CASSLSEAGGQETQYF. V is TRBV11-1 and J is TRBJ2-5; 8 bases are a match to TRBD2. V shed 3 bases and J 1 base; nucleotides not matched to a gene: 7. Germline V gives CDR1 SGHAT, CDR2 FQDESV (reference sequence). The CDR3 consists of 16 residues.

This clone is a singleton in its sample. V usage is TRBV10-3 and J usage is TRBJ2-3; possibly TRBD2 for D (6 bases). The CDR3 spans 14 residues. Trimming cost V 6 bases and J 2 bases, with 12 bases left between them. Germline CDR1 ENHRY, CDR2 SYGVKD. CDR3: CAIRPAGNTDTQYF. For the CDR3, the DNA is TGTGCCATCAGACCAGCGGGTAACACAGATACGCAGTATTTT.

The chain combines TRBV6-5 with TRBJ2-7; the D call may be TRBD1 or TRBD2 (7 bases each). Trimming removed 4 bases from V and 6 bases from J, with 16 bases in between. This CDR3 is 14 amino acids long. From germline, CDR1 is MNHEY and CDR2 SVGAGI. CDR3 nucleotide sequence: TGTGCCAGCAGTTCGGGCAGGGGGAGGGTCGAGCAGTACTTC. Translated: CASSSGRGRVEQYF.

The V and J genes are TRBV6-5 and TRBJ2-3; 7 bases match TRBD1. Germline trimming cut 6 bases from V and 4 bases from J; bases unmatched to any gene: 1. The CDR3 has 12 residues. CDR1 is MNHEY and CDR2 is SVGAGI in the germline V gene. CDR3 sequence (DNA): TGTGCCAGCAGACAGGGGCCAGATACGCAGTATTTT. Translation gives CASRQGPDTQYF.

The J gene is TRBJ2-3, the V gene TRBV7-9, with D perhaps matching TRBD1 (6 bases). The length of the CDR3 is 13 residues. Germline CDR1 is SEHNR and CDR2 is FQNEAQ (reference sequence). With 3 bases removed from V and 7 bases from J, the gap between germline ends came to 11 bases. The CDR3, as DNA: TGTGCCAGCAGCTTTTACAGGGAAAATACGCAGTATTTT. Encoded protein: CASSFYRENTQYF.

This chain uses TRBV5-6 with TRBJ2-5, with 10 bases lining up with TRBD1. The germline V gene encodes CDR1 SGHDT and CDR2 YYEEEE. J was trimmed by 5 bases and V by 3 bases; bases with no gene match: 1. The CDR3 is 13 amino acids. The CDR3 nucleotides read TGTGCCAGCAGCTCGGACAGGGGGGAGACCCAGTACTTC. This codes for CASSSDRGETQYF.

The chain employs TRBV2 and TRBJ2-2, with D hard to call. Germline CDR1 SNHLY, CDR2 FYNNEI. The germline V and J ends were trimmed by 1 base and 5 bases, with 11 bases remaining between them. This CDR3 is built from 15 residues. The CDR3 reads CASSEVSGVTGELFF. The CDR3 DNA follows: TGTGCCAGCAGTGAAGTTAGTGGGGTGACCGGGGAGCTGTTTTTT.

This chain uses TRBV6-1 with TRBJ1-1, with TRBD1 matching 8 bases. Germline values: CDR1 MNHNS, CDR2 SASEGT. With V trimmed by 2 bases and J by 5 bases, 4 bases remained unmatched. There are 14 residues in the CDR3. The CDR3, as DNA: TGTGCCAGCAGTGAACATGACAGGGGAACTGAAGCTTTCTTT. Encoded protein: CASSEHDRGTEAFF.

This clone has a single count. This chain links TRBV5-1 with TRBJ2-4; TRBD2 agrees at 8 bases. Germline loops: CDR1 SGHRS, CDR2 YFSETQ. Trimming removed 4 bases from V and 14 bases from J; junction bases left unmatched: 11. This CDR3 is 13 amino acids long. The CDR3 region is CASSLNIPGLEYF. DNA of the CDR3: TGCGCCAGCAGCCTAAATATCCCGGGACTAGAGTACTTC.

This chain uses TRBV20-1 with TRBJ1-1; D is unclear. V dropped 6 bases and J dropped 8 bases, with 13 bases sitting between them. The CDR3 has 11 amino acids. From germline, CDR1 is DFQATT and CDR2 SNEGSKA (reference sequence). The CDR3 loop reads CSAPTRSEAFF. The CDR3 region has the DNA TGCAGTGCCCCGACAAGGAGCGAAGCTTTCTTT.

The chain couples TRBV5-1 to TRBJ1-2; D remains ambiguous. CDR3 length equals 13 residues. V was cut by 4 bases and J by 4 bases, with 11 bases left in between. Germline-derived CDR1 and CDR2 are SGHRS and YFSETQ. The DNA for the CDR3 is TGCGCCAGCAGCCTCACGGACGGCTATGGCTACACCTTC. Protein product: CASSLTDGYGYTF.

J is TRBJ2-1 and V is TRBV9; 7 bases match TRBD1. Trimming took 4 bases from V and 8 from J; bases not matched to a gene: 15. Germline V lookup: CDR1 SGDLS, CDR2 YYNGEE. CDR3 length: 16 residues. CDR3 residues: CASSTSQGLAPHEQFF. DNA of the CDR3: TGTGCCAGCAGCACCTCACAGGGGTTGGCTCCCCATGAGCAGTTCTTC.

The V and J genes are TRBV5-5 and TRBJ2-3; TRBD2 matches 8 bases. The CDR3 totals 15 residues. Germline V CDR1 and CDR2: SGHKS, YYEKEE (reference sequence). V shed 5 bases and J 2 bases; nucleotides not matched to a gene: 7. CDR3 nucleotides: TGTGCCAGCAGAATTCTAGCGGGCACCACAGATACGCAGTATTTT. Translation gives CASRILAGTTDTQYF. The whole variable domain, remainder taken from reference TRBV5-5 and TRBJ2-3, is DAGVTQSPTHLIKTRGQQVTLRCSPISGHKSVSWYQQVLGQGPQFIFQYYEKEERGRGNFPDRFSARQFPNYSSELNVNALLLGDSALYLCASRILAGTTDTQYFGPGTRLTVL.

This clone appeared once. The J gene is TRBJ2-7, the V gene TRBV7-2; 10 bases fit TRBD2. This CDR3 region has 14 residues. The V gene's germline CDR1 is SGHTA and CDR2 FQGNSA. Trimming removed 5 bases from V and 4 bases from J; junction bases left unmatched: 5. CDR3 amino acids: CASSRLAGNYEQYF. The CDR3 DNA reads TGTGCCAGCAGCCGACTAGCGGGTAATTACGAGCAGTACTTC.

Notes on this clone: Other nucleotide sequences in the sample specify the same CDR3. The chain links TRBV20-1 to TRBJ2-7; D remains ambiguous. CDR3 length: 11 residues. The V gene lost 3 bases and the J gene lost 2 bases, with 5 bases spanning the gap. Germline-derived CDR1 and CDR2 are DFQATT and SNEGSKA (reference sequence). The CDR3 DNA follows: TGCAGTGCTAGGCCCGCCTACGAGCAGTACTTC. Amino acid sequence: CSARPAYEQYF.

This clone was observed a single time. CDR3 amino acids: CSVAGVKQFF. In DNA form, the CDR3 reads TGCAGCGTGGCCGGGGTTAAGCAGTTCTTC. This sequence joins TRBV29-1 and TRBJ2-1, with a possible D match to TRBD2 (5 bases). Trimming pared 6 bases from V and 11 bases from J, leaving 11 bases between. CDR1 is SQVTM and CDR2 is ANQGSEA in the germline V gene. The CDR3 is 10 amino acids.

The rearrangement uses TRBV19 and TRBJ1-1; 7 bases fit TRBD1. The CDR3 has 15 amino acids. CDR1 and CDR2 (germline): LNHDA, SQIVND (reference sequence). Trimming removed 6 bases from V and 5 bases from J; junction bases left unmatched: 12. The CDR3 DNA follows: TGTGCCAGTAGCGTACCAGACAGGGTTAGGACTGAAGCTTTCTTT. It specifies CASSVPDRVRTEAFF.

The chain uses TRBV6-5 and TRBJ1-6, with D maybe TRBD1 (5 bases). CDR3 length: 14 amino acids. V gave up 10 bases and J gave up 3 bases, with 13 bases separating them. Looked up from germline, CDR1 is MNHEY and CDR2 is SVGAGI. The CDR3 DNA is TGTGCCACCAGCAGGGCAGGCTATAATTCACCCCTCCACTTT. This encodes CATSRAGYNSPLHF.

This clone appeared once. The chain is built from TRBV5-1 and TRBJ1-1, with a tentative D call TRBD1 (5 bases). Trimming left V 0 bases short and J 5 bases short, with 8 bases between. Per germline, CDR1 SGHRS and CDR2 YFSETQ. The CDR3 runs 13 residues. CDR3 sequence reads: CASSLAKGTEAFF. Here the CDR3 DNA reads TGCGCCAGCAGCTTGGCCAAGGGGACTGAAGCTTTCTTT.

This chain links TRBV28 with TRBJ1-1, with TRBD1 as a possible D gene (5 bases). The CDR3 covers 13 residues. Between the trimmed V and J ends, which lost 7 bases and 1 base, there was a span of 10 bases. From germline, CDR1 is MDHEN and CDR2 SYDVKM. The CDR3 spells CASKGGGNTEAFF. CDR3 nucleotide sequence: TGTGCCAGCAAGGGCGGGGGGAACACTGAAGCTTTCTTT.

The V and J genes are TRBV27 and TRBJ2-7; TRBD1 matches 9 bases. V gave up 2 bases and J gave up 2 bases; unmatched junction bases: 10. The CDR3 has 17 amino acids. Germline lookup yields CDR1 MNHEY and CDR2 SMNVEV (reference sequence). The CDR3 sequence: CASSLKGRDRDPYEQYF. The CDR3 DNA sequence: TGTGCCAGCAGTTTAAAGGGTAGGGACAGGGATCCCTACGAGCAGTACTTC.